Given below is one TCR beta chain in context. This entry is derived from a study of T cell changes during pregnancy in multiple sclerosis. Sequencing used immunoSEQ multiplex PCR; TCRdb keeps in-frame clones, though not all of them. The sample includes 55,000 to 70,000 clones, 75% to 95% of them seen just once. This CDR3 region has 15 residues. Germline V gene data show CDR1 as ENHRY and CDR2 as SYGVKD. The J segment lost 0 bases and the V segment lost 4 bases, leaving 5 bases of the junction unmatched. The TCR was taken from a female donor in good health, enrolled as a control in a pregnancy study. V is TRBV10-3 and J is TRBJ1-1; TRBD1 agrees at 7 bases. Sequencing was performed on peripheral blood, taken in the first trimester of pregnancy. For the CDR3, the DNA is TGTGCCATCAGTGGGGGACAGACTTTGAACACTGAAGCTTTCTTT. It encodes CAISGGQTLNTEAFF.